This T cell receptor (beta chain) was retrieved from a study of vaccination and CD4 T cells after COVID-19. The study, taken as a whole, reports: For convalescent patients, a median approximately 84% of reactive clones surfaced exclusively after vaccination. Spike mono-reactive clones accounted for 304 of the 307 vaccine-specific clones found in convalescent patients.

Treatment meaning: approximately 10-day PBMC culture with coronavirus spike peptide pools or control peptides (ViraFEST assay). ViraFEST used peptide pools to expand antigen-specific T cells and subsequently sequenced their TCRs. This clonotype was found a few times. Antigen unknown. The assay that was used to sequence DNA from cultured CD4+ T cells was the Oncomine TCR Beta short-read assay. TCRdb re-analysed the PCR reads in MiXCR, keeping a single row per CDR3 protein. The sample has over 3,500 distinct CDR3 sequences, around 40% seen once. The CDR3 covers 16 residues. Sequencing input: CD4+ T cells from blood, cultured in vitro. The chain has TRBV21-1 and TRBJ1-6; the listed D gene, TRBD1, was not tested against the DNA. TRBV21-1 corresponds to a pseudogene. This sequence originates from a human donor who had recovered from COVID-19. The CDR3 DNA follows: TGTGCCAGCAGCAAAGGTGCCGGACAGGAGGATTCACCCCTCCACTTT. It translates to CASSKGAGQEDSPLHF.